The sequence of this TCR beta chain was determined in a study of blood T cells in healthy people across ages. Overall study results and limits: Leaving the PBMCs unsorted stopped any conclusive comparison of naive versus antigen-experienced cells.

This clonotype showed up many times. As yet, its antigen is unknown. The use of a sample-barcoded 5' primer and a J-beta primer mix characterized a second PCR of about 7 to 12 cycles. TCRdb ran MiXCR on the 5' RACE reads and lists one entry per CDR3 protein. The table has some 1.1 million distinct CDR3 sequences, 35% to 40% seen once. The germline CDR1 and CDR2 sequences are DFQATT and SNEGSKA (reference sequence). The CDR3 totals 16 residues. With 3 bases removed from V and 3 bases from J, the gap between germline ends came to 18 bases. This receptor was taken from a young man in good health. The chain carries TRBV20-1 and TRBJ2-1; D gene uncertain. The source material was blood. The CDR3 spells CSASRDRASRYNEQFF. The CDR3 DNA follows: TGCAGTGCTAGTCGCGACCGGGCTTCTCGCTACAATGAGCAGTTCTTC.